The 17 T cell receptor beta chains in this list originate from one sample, sequenced in a study of cytomegalovirus exposure and HLA in healthy donors. This PCR relied on a set of 60 Vbeta primers and 13 Jbeta primers. Profiling relied on immunoSEQ multiplex PCR, and the TCRdb table lists in-frame clones only, not all of them. The sample yields 75,000 to 85,000 clones, around three quarters seen once. Sequenced: PBMCs. The receptor source for this set is a male donor in good health and CMV-seronegative.

The rearrangement links TRBV6-4 to TRBJ2-5; 12 bases agree with TRBD2. The CDR3 has 18 residues. Germline loops: CDR1 MRHNA, CDR2 SNTAGT. Trimming at V came to 8 bases and at J to 0 bases, leaving 13 bases not matched to a gene. In nucleotides, the CDR3 is TGTGCCAGCGAAAGGGGGTTGACTAGCGGGGGCCACCAAGAGACCCAGTACTTC. It translates to CASERGLTSGGHQETQYF.

This sequence joins TRBV29-1 and TRBJ2-2; D is possibly TRBD2 (6 bases). Germline CDR1 is SQVTM and CDR2 is ANQGSEA. The ends were cut back, 3 bases at V and 4 bases at J, with 12 bases in the middle. This CDR3 is 14 amino acids long. Written as DNA, the CDR3 is TGCAGCGTTGAGGGGGGTAGAAGCACCGGGGAGCTGTTTTTT. Protein sequence: CSVEGGRSTGELFF.

The rearrangement uses TRBV6-1 and TRBJ2-5, with a possible D match to TRBD2 (5 bases). V shed 8 bases and J shed 3 bases, with 13 bases lying between them. The CDR3 is made up of 13 amino acids. The germline CDR1 and CDR2 sequences are MNHNS and SASEGT. The CDR3 loop is CASLRVGKETQYF. CDR3 nucleotides: TGTGCCAGCTTGAGGGTGGGAAAAGAGACCCAGTACTTC.

The chain carries TRBV7-6 and TRBJ2-1; the match to TRBD2 covers 11 bases. The CDR3 length is 16 residues. CDR1 is SGHVS and CDR2 is FNYEAQ in the germline V gene. J lost 9 bases, V lost 5 bases, and 12 bases had no gene match. DNA of the CDR3: TGTGCCAGCAGCCCCCGGGGTAGCGGGGGGGCACGTGAGCAGTTCTTC. Its protein product is CASSPRGSGGAREQFF.

In this sample, this clone turned up once. V gene TRBV4-2 combines with J gene TRBJ1-1, with D perhaps matching TRBD1 (6 bases). The CDR3 has 16 residues. Trimming left V 0 bases short and J 12 bases short, with 23 bases between. Germline values: CDR1 LGHNA, CDR2 YNFKEQ. The CDR3 nucleotides read TGTGCCAGCAGCCAAGATTCTTGGGGGGGCACCTGGGGGACTTTCTTT. This codes for CASSQDSWGGTWGTFF.

This clone was seen more than once but under ten times. The chain uses TRBV18 and TRBJ1-2; the D is unclear. V was trimmed by 6 bases and J by 0 bases, leaving 11 bases between them. Germline-derived CDR1 and CDR2 are KGHSH and LQKENI. CDR3 length: 14 amino acids. For the CDR3, the DNA is TGTGCCAGCTCCCAACAGAAAGCTAACTATGGCTACACCTTC. Protein: CASSQQKANYGYTF.

The chain has TRBV30 and TRBJ1-2; weak D call: TRBD1 (5 bases). This CDR3 has 14 residues. The ends were cut back, 5 bases at V and 4 bases at J, with 17 bases in the middle. The germline V gene has CDR1 GTSNPN and CDR2 SVGIG (reference sequence). In DNA, the CDR3 is TGTGCCTGGGTGTCCCTTGACAGCCTCTATGGCTACACCTTC. Protein: CAWVSLDSLYGYTF.

This chain uses TRBV18 with TRBJ2-5, with 11 bases that match TRBD2. The CDR3 runs 15 residues. Unmatched junction bases numbered 5, after V lost 3 bases and J lost 5 bases. Germline V lookup: CDR1 KGHSH, CDR2 LQKENI. The CDR3 is CASSPGLAGSETQYF. CDR3 nucleotides: TGTGCCAGCTCACCCGGACTAGCGGGTAGCGAGACCCAGTACTTC.

J is TRBJ1-1 and V is TRBV18; 7 positions agree with TRBD1. The CDR3 runs 14 residues. CDR1 is KGHSH, CDR2 LQKENI, per germline. J lost 7 bases, V lost 5 bases, and 10 bases had no gene match. CDR3 in DNA: TGTGCCAGCTCAAAAGACAGGGTGCCCTTTGAAGCTTTCTTT. Amino acids: CASSKDRVPFEAFF.

This rearrangement joins TRBV10-1 to TRBJ2-2, with D perhaps TRBD2 (6 bases). The CDR3 has 15 amino acids. The V and J ends lost 3 bases and 7 bases respectively, with 15 bases between them. CDR1 is WNHNN, CDR2 SYGVQD, per germline (reference sequence). The CDR3 spells CASSENRLGNGELFF. CDR3 nucleotide sequence: TGCGCCAGCAGTGAAAATCGACTAGGTAACGGGGAGCTGTTTTTT.

The chain recombines TRBV30 with TRBJ1-4; TRBD1 aligns across 8 bases. The CDR3 consists of 14 residues. Looked up from germline, CDR1 is GTSNPN and CDR2 is SVGIG (reference sequence). V lost 7 bases to trimming and J lost 6 bases; unmatched junction nucleotides: 10. The CDR3 DNA follows: TGTGCCTACGACAGGGGCCCCAGGGATGAAAAACTGTTTTTT. Translating it yields CAYDRGPRDEKLFF.

V usage is TRBV2 and J usage is TRBJ2-7; D is possibly TRBD1 (6 bases). Trimming pared 5 bases from V and 3 bases from J, leaving 14 bases between. This CDR3 is built from 14 residues. CDR1 is SNHLY, CDR2 FYNNEI, per germline. This CDR3 reads CASSWTEFGYEQYF. The DNA of the CDR3 is TGTGCCAGCAGTTGGACAGAGTTTGGCTACGAGCAGTACTTC.

V and J are TRBV5-6 and TRBJ2-7, with D perhaps TRBD1 (5 bases). CDR3 length: 13 amino acids. Between the trimmed V and J ends, which lost 3 bases and 8 bases, there was a span of 15 bases. Germline V gives CDR1 SGHDT, CDR2 YYEEEE. The CDR3: CASSSDIQVQQYF. CDR3 nucleotides: TGTGCCAGCAGCTCGGACATCCAGGTGCAGCAGTACTTC.

The V and J genes are TRBV5-4 and TRBJ2-6, with 7 nucleotides matching TRBD1. V was pared by 4 bases and J by 1 base, with 2 bases of the junction left unmatched. The CDR3 sequence is 15 residues long. CDR1 is SGHNT and CDR2 is YYREEE in the germline V gene (reference sequence). CDR3 DNA: TGTGCCAGCAGCCTGACAGGGTCTGGGGCCAACGTCCTGACTTTC. It translates to CASSLTGSGANVLTF.

V and J are TRBV18 and TRBJ1-1, with D perhaps TRBD1 (5 bases). Germline CDR1 is KGHSH and CDR2 is LQKENI. The CDR3 extends over 15 amino acids. V lost 2 bases to trimming and J lost 4 bases, with 14 bases between them. CDR3 sequence: CASSPLDSPGTEAFF. DNA of the CDR3: TGTGCCAGCTCACCATTAGACAGTCCGGGCACTGAAGCTTTCTTT.

The V and J genes are TRBV7-9 and TRBJ2-1; the D gene is possibly TRBD2 (6 bases). Trimming took 8 bases from V and 6 from J, leaving 14 bases between them. This CDR3 is 13 amino acids long. CDR1 is SEHNR, CDR2 FQNEAQ, per germline (reference sequence). The CDR3 sequence is CASGVGSLNEQFF. The CDR3 nucleotides read TGTGCCAGCGGTGTCGGGAGCCTCAATGAGCAGTTCTTC.

The J gene is TRBJ2-3, the V gene TRBV4-1; 7 bases match TRBD2. Unmatched junction bases numbered 2, after V lost 2 bases and J lost 0 bases. Germline V gene data show CDR1 as MGHRA and CDR2 as YSYEKL. The CDR3 runs 15 residues. CDR3 amino acids: CASSQYSGSTDTQYF. The CDR3 DNA sequence: TGCGCCAGCAGCCAATATAGCGGGAGCACAGATACGCAGTATTTT.